The next 24 T cell receptor beta chains were all read from a single sample in a study of cytomegalovirus exposure and HLA in healthy donors. The PCR had 60 Vbeta and 13 Jbeta primers. Sequencing was performed with immunoSEQ multiplex PCR; in TCRdb, only in-frame clones are kept and a portion is missing. Of about 110,000 clones listed, under 85% are singletons. Sequencing was performed on PBMCs. These receptors all stem from a man under 40 in good health and CMV-seronegative.

V and J are TRBV7-6 and TRBJ2-7; a possible D gene is TRBD2 (5 bases). Germline assignment: CDR1 SGHVS and CDR2 FNYEAQ. V lost 2 bases, J lost 1 base, and 12 bases lay in between. The CDR3 loop spans 15 amino acids. The CDR3 DNA reads as TGTGCCAGCAGCTTACAGCCCGAGGGTTCCTACGAGCAGTACTTC. Encoded protein: CASSLQPEGSYEQYF.

This clone appeared a few times. The chain joins TRBV5-1 to TRBJ2-5; TRBD2 matches at 13 bases. Trimming at V came to 0 bases and at J to 1 base, leaving 0 bases not matched to a gene. In germline, CDR1 is SGHRS, CDR2 YFSETQ. CDR3 length: 16 amino acids. DNA of the CDR3: TGCGCCAGCAGCTTGGGACTAGCGGGAGGCCAAGAGACCCAGTACTTC. Protein product: CASSLGLAGGQETQYF.

This clone came up a few times. The J gene is TRBJ2-1, the V gene TRBV10-1; 11 nucleotides match TRBD2. Germline CDR1 is WNHNN and CDR2 is SYGVQD (reference sequence). The junction had 12 bases not matched to a gene; V was cut back by 6 bases and J by 11 bases. The CDR3 is 15 residues long. The DNA of the CDR3 is TGCGCCAGCAGCCATTCATCCGGGACTAGCGGACAGCAGTTCTTC. Its translation is CASSHSSGTSGQQFF.

This clone has a single count. The chain couples TRBV18 to TRBJ1-2, with TRBD1 matching 8 bases. V gave up 4 bases and J gave up 4 bases; unmatched junction bases: 5. Per germline, CDR1 KGHSH and CDR2 LQKENI. The CDR3 is 14 amino acids. Here the CDR3 DNA reads TGTGCCAGCTCACTTTCAGGGGGCAGCTATGGCTACACCTTC. This translates into CASSLSGGSYGYTF.

This clone was seen only once. The V call is TRBV6-4, the J call TRBJ2-2, with D unclear. This CDR3 spans 13 amino acids. CDR1 is MRHNA, CDR2 SNTAGT, per germline. Trimming cost V 5 bases and J 2 bases, with 6 bases left between them. The CDR3: CASSPFNTGELFF. Here the CDR3 DNA reads TGTGCCAGCAGTCCGTTTAACACCGGGGAGCTGTTTTTT.

V usage is TRBV21-1 and J usage is TRBJ2-1; the D call in the table, TRBD1, was not verified against the DNA. TRBV21-1 is marked as a pseudogene. CDR3 length equals 16 residues. This chain's CDR3 is CASSMGRQGSLFEQFF. The CDR3 DNA sequence: TGTGCCAGCAGCATGGGTAGACAGGGATCATTATTTGAGCAGTTCTTC.

The V and J genes are TRBV4-3 and TRBJ1-6; D is undetermined. Trimming shortened V by 0 bases and J by 18 bases, and 21 bases separated the two germline ends. The CDR3 loop spans 15 amino acids. The germline CDR1 and CDR2 sequences are LGHNA and YSLEER. In DNA, the CDR3 is TGCGCCAGCAGCCAAGACTACGGGAGGGCCGCTATCCCCCACTTT. Its protein product is CASSQDYGRAAIPHF.

This chain connects TRBV19 to TRBJ1-2; D not resolved. The ends were cut back, 5 bases at V and 5 bases at J, with 6 bases in the middle. The length of the CDR3 is 11 residues. Per germline, CDR1 LNHDA and CDR2 SQIVND (reference sequence). CDR3 nucleotides: TGTGCCAGTAGTCCCGGGTATGGCTACACCTTC. It yields the protein CASSPGYGYTF.

V gene TRBV19 combines with J gene TRBJ2-3; D is perhaps TRBD2 (6 bases). The CDR3 is 15 residues long. Germline V lookup: CDR1 LNHDA, CDR2 SQIVND (reference sequence). The V and J ends lost 1 base and 4 bases respectively, with 12 bases between them. Here the CDR3 DNA reads TGTGCCAGTAGTATAGCGGACGGCGGGGCAGATACGCAGTATTTT. Residues: CASSIADGGADTQYF.

The chain employs TRBV4-1 and TRBJ2-7, with a tentative D call TRBD2 (5 bases). The V gene lost 3 bases and the J gene lost 2 bases, with 5 bases spanning the gap. The CDR3 sequence is 12 residues long. CDR1 is MGHRA, CDR2 YSYEKL, per germline. CDR3 sequence: CASSQTTYEQYF. CDR3 DNA: TGCGCCAGCAGCCAGACTACCTACGAGCAGTACTTC.

The chain joins TRBV10-3 to TRBJ1-6; TRBD1 matches at 9 bases. Germline V lookup: CDR1 ENHRY, CDR2 SYGVKD. V was clipped by 6 bases and J by 7 bases; unmatched bases: 10. The CDR3 contains 16 residues. CDR3 bases: TGTGCCATCAGGATACCCGGGACAGGGAACAATTCACCCCTCCACTTT. This sequence encodes CAIRIPGTGNNSPLHF.

The V call is TRBV9, the J call TRBJ2-7, with 8 bases fitting TRBD1. Looked up from germline, CDR1 is SGDLS and CDR2 is YYNGEE. V was clipped by 2 bases and J by 3 bases; unmatched bases: 10. The CDR3 length is 16 residues. CDR3 region: CASSVEDREYIYEQYF. The CDR3 DNA is TGTGCCAGCAGCGTGGAGGACAGGGAGTATATCTACGAGCAGTACTTC.

The chain employs TRBV28 and TRBJ1-2; D is unresolved. The CDR3 totals 12 residues. CDR1 is MDHEN and CDR2 is SYDVKM in the germline V gene. Trimming removed 2 bases at V and 2 bases at J, with 3 bases between. CDR3 amino acids: CASSLQNYGYTF. DNA for the CDR3: TGTGCCAGCAGTTTACAGAACTATGGCTACACCTTC.

The V gene is TRBV5-8, the J gene TRBJ2-2; TRBD1 matches at 8 bases. This CDR3 region has 13 residues. V shed 7 bases, J shed 4 bases, and the junction held 3 bases outside the gene matches. Germline V gene data show CDR1 as SGHTS and CDR2 as YDEGEE. Written as DNA, the CDR3 is TGTGCCAGCGACAGGGGCCTCACCGGGGAGCTGTTTTTT. Translated: CASDRGLTGELFF.

The rearrangement uses TRBV2 and TRBJ2-5; weak D call: TRBD2 (6 bases). The CDR3 totals 12 residues. Germline CDR1 is SNHLY and CDR2 is FYNNEI. V was trimmed by 1 base and J by 8 bases, leaving 8 bases between them. The CDR3 nucleotides read TGTGCCAGCAGTGAAGGCGGGGACACCCAGTACTTC. Amino acid sequence: CASSEGGDTQYF. Complete variable domain (other parts from reference TRBV2 and TRBJ2-5): EPEVTQTPSHQVTQMGQEVILRCVPISNHLYFYWYRQILGQKVEFLVSFYNNEISEKSEIFDDQFSVERPDGSNFTLKIRSTKLEDSAMYFCASSEGGDTQYFGPGTRLLVL.

The genes are TRBV7-2 and TRBJ1-5; maybe TRBD1 (5 bases). There are 16 residues in the CDR3. CDR1 is SGHTA and CDR2 is FQGNSA in the germline V gene. The V end lost 3 bases, the J end lost 9 bases, and 21 bases lay between the germline ends. CDR3 protein: CASSLGGPLSGRPQHF. The CDR3 nucleotides are TGTGCCAGCAGCTTGGGGGGACCCCTATCAGGGCGGCCCCAGCATTTT.

The CDR3 nucleotides read TGTGCCAGCAGAACTAACTCGGCAGATACGCAGTATTTT. Its protein product is CASRTNSADTQYF. The chain recombines TRBV27 with TRBJ2-3; no definite D call. The CDR3 is 13 residues long. CDR1 is MNHEY, CDR2 SMNVEV, per germline (reference sequence). Deletions cut 6 bases from V and 4 bases from J, with 11 bases between.

In this sample, this clone turned up once. This chain uses TRBV19 with TRBJ2-7; possibly TRBD2 for D (6 bases). With 2 bases removed from V and 0 bases from J, the gap between germline ends came to 11 bases. In germline, CDR1 is LNHDA, CDR2 SQIVND (reference sequence). The CDR3 has 15 amino acids. CDR3 sequence (DNA): TGTGCCAGTAGTATAAGCGACGGGAGCTCCTACGAGCAGTACTTC. Its protein product is CASSISDGSSYEQYF.

The chain uses TRBV19 and TRBJ1-1, with D perhaps TRBD1 (6 bases). Germline V gene sequence: CDR1 LNHDA, CDR2 SQIVND (reference sequence). The V end was cut by 1 base, the J end by 4 bases, with 16 bases between. This CDR3 is 16 amino acids long. The CDR3 protein is CASSIGFRTDLTEAFF. DNA for the CDR3: TGTGCCAGTAGTATAGGGTTCCGGACAGACCTCACTGAAGCTTTCTTT.

J is TRBJ1-1 and V is TRBV5-4, with D maybe TRBD1 (6 bases). The CDR3 loop spans 13 amino acids. V was cut by 5 bases and J by 7 bases, with 15 bases left in between. Per the germline V gene, CDR1 is SGHNT and CDR2 is YYREEE (reference sequence). The CDR3 nucleotides are TGTGCCAGCAGTCCGACGCGGACAGATGAAGCTTTCTTT. Protein product: CASSPTRTDEAFF.

CDR3 nucleotide sequence: TGTGCCAGCAGTCCGCTATTAGACGTTGAGGCGCAAGAGACCCAGTACTTC. Protein sequence: CASSPLLDVEAQETQYF. The chain recombines TRBV28 with TRBJ2-5, with D hard to call. There are 17 residues in the CDR3. Trimming shortened V by 5 bases and J by 2 bases, and 21 bases separated the two germline ends. CDR1 and CDR2 from the germline V gene are MDHEN and SYDVKM.

The chain employs TRBV29-1 and TRBJ2-7, with 8 bases aligning to TRBD2. The germline gives CDR1 SQVTM, CDR2 ANQGSEA. With 5 bases clipped from V and 5 bases from J, the junction kept 5 bases outside the gene matches. The length of the CDR3 is 12 residues. The CDR3: CSVRREDDEQYF. For the CDR3, the DNA is TGCAGCGTTAGGCGGGAGGATGACGAGCAGTACTTC.

The count of this clone is one. The rearrangement joins TRBV27 to TRBJ1-6, with 9 bases fitting TRBD1. V lost 7 bases, J lost 5 bases, and 9 bases stayed unmatched. Germline V lookup: CDR1 MNHEY, CDR2 SMNVEV (reference sequence). This CDR3 is 16 amino acids long. CDR3: CASKRTGARNNSPLHF. The DNA for the CDR3 is TGTGCCAGCAAACGGACAGGGGCGCGGAATAATTCACCCCTCCACTTT.

The J gene is TRBJ2-2, the V gene TRBV7-9; TRBD1 matches 8 bases. The CDR3 is 15 amino acids. Losses at the gene ends were 5 bases for V and 1 base for J; bases not matched to a gene: 3. The V gene's germline CDR1 is SEHNR and CDR2 FQNEAQ (reference sequence). CDR3 bases: TGTGCCAGCAGCAGCGGACAGGGGAACACCGGGGAGCTGTTTTTT. Amino acids: CASSSGQGNTGELFF.